Presented here are 23 T cell receptor beta chains from one specimen sequenced in a study of T-cell memory formation after mild COVID-19. Using its own MiXCR run on the 5' RACE reads, TCRdb lists one record per CDR3 protein. This table has hundreds of thousands of distinct CDR3 sequences, 25% to 30% appearing once. The specimen sequenced was PBMCs or a T cell subset sorted from them (not recorded which). Every receptor here comes from an adult woman who had mild COVID-19 (a few samples of this study predate the infection). Cell type and time point are not known.

This clonotype came up a few times. The chain recombines TRBV7-6 with TRBJ1-1; no clear D gene. Deletions cut 2 bases from V and 0 bases from J, with 7 bases between. The germline gives CDR1 SGHVS, CDR2 FNYEAQ. The CDR3 has 14 residues. The CDR3 DNA follows: TGTGCCAGCAGCTTACCTGGAGTGAACACTGAAGCTTTCTTT. Protein product: CASSLPGVNTEAFF.

This chain connects TRBV24-1 to TRBJ1-2; 7 positions match TRBD1. Germline V gene sequence: CDR1 KGHDR, CDR2 SFDVKD. The J segment lost 7 bases and the V segment lost 2 bases, leaving 12 bases of the junction unmatched. CDR3 size: 16 residues. The CDR3 reads CATSDSVFKGAFGYTF. The CDR3 DNA reads as TGTGCCACCAGTGATTCCGTTTTTAAGGGGGCTTTTGGCTACACCTTC.

This clonotype appeared a few times. The V call is TRBV20-1, the J call TRBJ2-6; 7 positions match TRBD1. Germline values: CDR1 DFQATT, CDR2 SNEGSKA (reference sequence). Trimming took 0 bases from V and 0 from J; bases not matched to a gene: 5. There are 17 residues in the CDR3. DNA for the CDR3: TGCAGTGCTAGAGACCGGACAGGACGCTCTGGGGCCAACGTCCTGACTTTC. It translates to CSARDRTGRSGANVLTF.

This sequence joins TRBV12-3 or TRBV12-4 and TRBJ2-5, with a weak D call TRBD2 (5 bases). CDR3 length equals 13 residues. Trimming removed 4 bases at V and 4 bases at J, with 10 bases between. CDR3 protein: CASSWELGETQYF. The CDR3 nucleotides are TGTGCCAGCAGTTGGGAGCTCGGAGAGACCCAGTACTTC.

This chain connects TRBV4-1 to TRBJ2-5; 7 bases match TRBD2. Germline assignment: CDR1 MGHRA and CDR2 YSYEKL. V trimming: 5 bases; J trimming: 4 bases; junction bases outside the gene matches: 10. CDR3 length: 15 amino acids. The CDR3 nucleotides are TGCGCCAGCAGCAACCGGGACTACTCTGGAGAGACCCAGTACTTC. Amino acids: CASSNRDYSGETQYF.

This clonotype was recorded a few times. The genes are TRBV7-9 and TRBJ2-2; 8 bases are a match to TRBD1. CDR1 and CDR2 from the germline V gene are SEHNR and FQNEAQ (reference sequence). This CDR3 has 15 amino acids. V shed 4 bases and J 10 bases; nucleotides not matched to a gene: 11. This CDR3 is CASSSRDRSLTELFF. CDR3 sequence (DNA): TGTGCCAGCAGCTCGAGGGACAGGTCCTTGACGGAGCTGTTTTTT. The complete variable domain, with remaining parts taken from reference TRBV7-9 and TRBJ2-2, reads DTGVSQNPRHKITKRGQNVTFRCDPISEHNRLYWYRQTLGQGPEFLTYFQNEAQLEKSRLLSDRFSAERPKGSFSTLEIQRTEQGDSAMYLCASSSRDRSLTELFFGEGSRLTVL.

This clonotype was seen more than once but under ten times. The chain joins TRBV6-5 to TRBJ1-6; no clear D gene. The CDR3 is 15 residues long. Germline V gene data show CDR1 as MNHEY and CDR2 as SVGAGI. V was trimmed by 6 bases and J by 7 bases, leaving 16 bases between them. The CDR3 is CASSPPRQHNSPLHF. CDR3 nucleotide sequence: TGTGCCAGCAGCCCGCCCCGTCAGCACAATTCACCCCTCCACTTT.

The chain joins TRBV6-6 to TRBJ2-3; 10 nucleotides line up with TRBD2. V was clipped by 4 bases and J by 3 bases; unmatched bases: 7. The CDR3 consists of 16 residues. The germline gives CDR1 MNHNY, CDR2 SVGAGI (reference sequence). The CDR3 sequence is CASSSLGAGGTDTQYF. CDR3 coding DNA: TGTGCCAGCAGTTCTCTGGGAGCGGGGGGGACAGATACGCAGTATTTT.

This clonotype has only a few counts. The chain employs TRBV12-3 or TRBV12-4 and TRBJ1-5; D remains unclear. The CDR3 runs 13 residues. Deletions cut 3 bases from V and 3 bases from J, with 6 bases between. The CDR3 region is CASSLGFNQPQHF. The CDR3 DNA follows: TGTGCCAGCAGTTTGGGGTTCAATCAGCCCCAGCATTTT.

This clonotype was detected a few times. The CDR3 nucleotides read TGTGCCAGCTCACCACCGTCCGGCGAGCAGTACTTC. Translating it yields CASSPPSGEQYF. This chain connects TRBV18 to TRBJ2-7; no firm D call. The V gene lost 0 bases and the J gene lost 6 bases, with 6 bases spanning the gap. The germline gives CDR1 KGHSH, CDR2 LQKENI. CDR3 length: 12 amino acids. Based on the CDR3 plus reference TRBV18 and TRBJ2-7, the full variable domain is NAGVMQNPRHLVRRRGQEARLRCSPMKGHSHVYWYRQLPEEGLKFMVYLQKENIIDESGMPKERFSAEFPKEGPSILRIQQVVRGDSAAYFCASSPPSGEQYFGPGTRLTVT.

This clonotype was observed a handful of times. The chain has TRBV5-1 and TRBJ2-1; TRBD2 matches at 7 bases. CDR3 length equals 17 residues. Unmatched junction bases numbered 10, after V lost 4 bases and J lost 0 bases. Germline loops: CDR1 SGHRS, CDR2 YFSETQ. The DNA of the CDR3 is TGCGCCAGCAGCGGGGGGGGAGGACCCGCCTCCTACAATGAGCAGTTCTTC. This translates into CASSGGGGPASYNEQFF.

The table lists this clonotype with a few counts. J is TRBJ1-2 and V is TRBV10-3; D uncertain. CDR1 ENHRY and CDR2 SYGVKD come from the germline V gene. The CDR3 contains 16 residues. Trimming took 0 bases from V and 1 from J, leaving 12 bases between them. The CDR3 sequence: CAISESEVPYNYGYTF. The CDR3 DNA follows: TGTGCCATCAGTGAGTCGGAGGTCCCATATAACTATGGCTACACCTTC.

This clonotype showed up just a few times. As DNA, the CDR3 is TGTGCCACCGGGGGCTCTAGCACAGATACGCAGTATTTT. As protein: CATGGSSTDTQYF. The chain couples TRBV24-1 to TRBJ2-3; the D gene is possibly TRBD1 (6 bases). V shed 9 bases and J shed 0 bases, with 9 bases lying between them. The CDR3 is 13 amino acids. Germline-derived CDR1 and CDR2 are KGHDR and SFDVKD.

A few counts support this clonotype. The chain recombines TRBV5-1 with TRBJ2-1; TRBD2 is a possible D gene (5 bases). V gave up 5 bases and J gave up 1 base, with 10 bases separating them. This CDR3 comprises 14 residues. Germline V lookup: CDR1 SGHRS, CDR2 YFSETQ. CDR3 region: CASRLSGSYNEQFF. In DNA, the CDR3 is TGCGCCAGCAGACTGTCGGGATCCTACAATGAGCAGTTCTTC.

The V call is TRBV7-8, the J call TRBJ2-1; the match to TRBD1 covers 8 bases. The CDR3 covers 16 residues. V was clipped by 2 bases and J by 5 bases; unmatched bases: 8. Germline lookup yields CDR1 SGHVS and CDR2 FQNEAQ. In DNA form, the CDR3 reads TGTGCCAGCAGCTTAAATCGGACAGGGTTCAACAATGAGCAGTTCTTC. Translating gives CASSLNRTGFNNEQFF.

The CDR3 loop reads CSAHVAGGSQYF. CDR3 nucleotides: TGCAGTGCTCACGTAGCGGGAGGGAGCCAGTACTTC. The chain is built from TRBV20-1 and TRBJ2-5, with TRBD2 matching over 11 bases. The CDR3 contains 12 residues. Germline V lookup: CDR1 DFQATT, CDR2 SNEGSKA (reference sequence). Unmatched junction bases numbered 6, after V lost 5 bases and J lost 10 bases.

The chain employs TRBV5-1 and TRBJ2-1; unclear D gene. There are 14 residues in the CDR3. In germline, CDR1 is SGHRS, CDR2 YFSETQ. V was shortened by 0 bases and J by 5 bases, with 9 bases between the two germline ends. CDR3 in amino acids: CASSLDPENNEQFF. In DNA form, the CDR3 reads TGCGCCAGCAGCTTGGATCCGGAGAACAATGAGCAGTTCTTC.

This clonotype was counted a few times. The chain couples TRBV6-5 to TRBJ2-7; maybe TRBD1 (5 bases). V lost 6 bases and J lost 2, with 17 bases in between. CDR1 is MNHEY, CDR2 SVGAGI, per germline. This CDR3 has 15 amino acids. CDR3 sequence: CASRAYPQVTYEQYF. The DNA for the CDR3 is TGTGCCAGCAGAGCTTATCCACAGGTTACCTACGAGCAGTACTTC.

The genes are TRBV24-1 and TRBJ2-7; 9 bases align to TRBD1. Germline CDR1 reads KGHDR; CDR2 reads SFDVKD. The CDR3 is made up of 15 amino acids. The ends lost 3 bases at V and 5 bases at J; junction bases unmatched: 7. CDR3 amino acids: CATSDTRTGDDEQYF. Here the CDR3 DNA reads TGTGCCACCAGTGATACCCGGACAGGGGACGACGAGCAGTACTTC.

This clonotype was detected a few times. The rearrangement joins TRBV7-8 to TRBJ1-2; TRBD1 matches 7 bases. The CDR3 contains 13 residues. Losses at the gene ends were 1 base for V and 4 bases for J; bases not matched to a gene: 0. Germline-derived CDR1 and CDR2 are SGHVS and FQNEAQ. CDR3 residues: CASSLEGAYGYTF. CDR3 coding DNA: TGTGCCAGCAGCTTAGAGGGGGCCTATGGCTACACCTTC.

A few counts support this clonotype. V usage is TRBV15 and J usage is TRBJ2-3; 7 bases are a match to TRBD1. Germline CDR1 is LNHNV and CDR2 is YYDKDF (reference sequence). Trimming removed 1 base from V and 4 bases from J; junction bases left unmatched: 5. This CDR3 comprises 15 residues. CDR3 protein: CATSRVVGGPDTQYF. As DNA, the CDR3 is TGTGCCACCAGCAGAGTGGTAGGGGGCCCAGATACGCAGTATTTT.

This clonotype appeared a single time. The chain employs TRBV11-2 and TRBJ1-1; D gene ambiguous. Between the trimmed V and J ends, which lost 1 base and 8 bases, there was a span of 8 bases. The germline V gene encodes CDR1 SGHAT and CDR2 FQNNGV. This CDR3 region has 12 residues. This chain's CDR3 is CASSLGAAEAFF. The CDR3 nucleotides read TGTGCCAGCAGCTTAGGAGCGGCAGAAGCTTTCTTT.

The chain employs TRBV20-1 and TRBJ2-3; the match to TRBD2 covers 10 bases. The germline gives CDR1 DFQATT, CDR2 SNEGSKA (reference sequence). The CDR3 is made up of 16 amino acids. Here the CDR3 DNA reads TGCGGCGGGGTTAACCAGCGGGGGGGCTTCTTGGATACGCAGTATTTT. This codes for CGGVNQRGGFLDTQYF.